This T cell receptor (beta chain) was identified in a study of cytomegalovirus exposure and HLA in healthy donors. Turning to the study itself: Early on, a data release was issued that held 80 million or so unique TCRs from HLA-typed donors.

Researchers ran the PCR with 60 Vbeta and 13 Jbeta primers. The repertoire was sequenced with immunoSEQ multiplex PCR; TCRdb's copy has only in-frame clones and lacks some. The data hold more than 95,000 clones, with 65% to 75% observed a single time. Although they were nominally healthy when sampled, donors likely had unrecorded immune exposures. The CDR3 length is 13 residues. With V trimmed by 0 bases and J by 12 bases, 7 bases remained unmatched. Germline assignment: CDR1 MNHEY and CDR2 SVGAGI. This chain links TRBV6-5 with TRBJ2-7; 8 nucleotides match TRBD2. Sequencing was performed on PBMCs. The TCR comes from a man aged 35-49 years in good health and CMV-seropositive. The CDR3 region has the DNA TGTGCCAGCAGTTACTCGGGAGGCGGGAGGTGGTACTTC. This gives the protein CASSYSGGGRWYF.